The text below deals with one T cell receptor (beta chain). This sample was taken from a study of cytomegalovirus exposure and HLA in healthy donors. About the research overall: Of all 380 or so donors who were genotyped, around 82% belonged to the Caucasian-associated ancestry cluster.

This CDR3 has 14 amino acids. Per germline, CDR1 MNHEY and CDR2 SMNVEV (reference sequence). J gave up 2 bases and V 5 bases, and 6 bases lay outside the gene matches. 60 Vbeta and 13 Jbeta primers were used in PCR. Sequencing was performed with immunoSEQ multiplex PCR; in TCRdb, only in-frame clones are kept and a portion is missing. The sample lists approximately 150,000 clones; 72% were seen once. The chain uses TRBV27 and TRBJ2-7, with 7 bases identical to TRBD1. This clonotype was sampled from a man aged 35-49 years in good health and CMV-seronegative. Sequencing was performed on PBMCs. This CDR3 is CASSPGQVAYEQYF. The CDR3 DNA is TGTGCCAGCAGTCCAGGACAGGTCGCCTACGAGCAGTACTTC.